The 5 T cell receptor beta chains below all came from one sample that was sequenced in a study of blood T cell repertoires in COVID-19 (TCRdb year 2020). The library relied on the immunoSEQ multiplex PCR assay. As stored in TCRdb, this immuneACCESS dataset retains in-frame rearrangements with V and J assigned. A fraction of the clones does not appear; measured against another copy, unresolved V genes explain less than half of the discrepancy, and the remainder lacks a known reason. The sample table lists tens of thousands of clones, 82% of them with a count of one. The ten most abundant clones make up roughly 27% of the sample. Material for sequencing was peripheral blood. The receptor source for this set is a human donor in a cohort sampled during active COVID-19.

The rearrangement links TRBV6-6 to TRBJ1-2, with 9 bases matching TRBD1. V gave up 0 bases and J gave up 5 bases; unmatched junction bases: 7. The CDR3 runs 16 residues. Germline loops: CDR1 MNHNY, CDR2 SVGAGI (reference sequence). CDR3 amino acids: CASSYSGGTGTYGYTF. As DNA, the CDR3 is TGTGCCAGCAGTTACTCGGGTGGGACAGGGACGTATGGCTACACCTTC.

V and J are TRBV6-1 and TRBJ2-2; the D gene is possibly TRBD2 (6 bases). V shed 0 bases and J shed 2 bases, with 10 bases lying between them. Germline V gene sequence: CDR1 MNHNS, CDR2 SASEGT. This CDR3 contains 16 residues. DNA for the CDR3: TGTGCCAGCAGTGAAGCCCGGGGGTCAAACACCGGGGAGCTGTTTTTT. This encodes CASSEARGSNTGELFF.

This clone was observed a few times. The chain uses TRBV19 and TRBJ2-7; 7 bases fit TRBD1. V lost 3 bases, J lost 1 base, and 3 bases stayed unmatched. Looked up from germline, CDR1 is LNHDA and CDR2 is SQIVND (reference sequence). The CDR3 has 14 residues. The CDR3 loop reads CASSMTGFSYEQYF. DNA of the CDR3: TGTGCCAGTAGTATGACAGGGTTTTCCTACGAGCAGTACTTC.

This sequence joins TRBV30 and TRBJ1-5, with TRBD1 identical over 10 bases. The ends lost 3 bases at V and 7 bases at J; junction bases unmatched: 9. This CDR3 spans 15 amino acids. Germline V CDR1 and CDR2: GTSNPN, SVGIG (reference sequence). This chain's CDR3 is CAWRLGTGERQPQHF. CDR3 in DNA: TGTGCCTGGAGGCTTGGGACAGGGGAGCGGCAGCCCCAGCATTTT.

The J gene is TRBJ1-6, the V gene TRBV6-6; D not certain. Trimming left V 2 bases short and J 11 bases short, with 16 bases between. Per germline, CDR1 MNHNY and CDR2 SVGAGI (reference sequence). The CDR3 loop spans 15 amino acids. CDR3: CASSYRGEGATPLHF. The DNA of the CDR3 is TGTGCCAGCAGTTACCGCGGGGAGGGTGCGACACCCCTCCACTTT.